A selection of T cell receptor beta chains follows, all from one sample in a study of blood T cell repertoires in COVID-19. Assay used: immunoSEQ multiplex PCR; TCRdb lists only in-frame clones, some missing. Of around 300,000 clones in the sample, around 89% were seen once. The sequencing sample was made of peripheral blood. The receptors shown here come from a woman aged 45-60 years with active or convalescent COVID-19. CDR3s include the opening cysteine and the closing phenylalanine or tryptophan. A D gene is named only where the DNA matches it firmly. Clone size is given for some rows only: seen once, a few or many times, or a class if the clone is expanded.

clone size	D gene	J gene	V gene	CDR3 DNA	CDR3 protein
NA	NA	TRBJ1-2	TRBV7-2	TGTGCCAGCAGCCCGCAGACAGCTAACTATGGCTACACCTTC	CASSPQTANYGYTF
NA	NA	TRBJ1-1	TRBV30	TGTGCCTGGAGCAGGGGTTACACTGAAGCTTTCTTT	CAWSRGYTEAFF
few	TRBD1	TRBJ1-4	TRBV2	TGTGCCAGCAGTGAGAGTGAAGGGGGCCTCAGGGAAAAACTGTTTTTT	CASSESEGGLREKLFF
NA	NA	TRBJ1-2	TRBV21-1	TGTGCCAGCAGCAAAAAGGGCCGACAGGGGAAAGCCCTTCTTTATGGCTACACCTTC	CASSKKGRQGKALLYGYTF
NA	NA	TRBJ2-7	TRBV19	TGTGCCAGTAGTTCCGCCTACGAGCAGTACTTC	CASSSAYEQYF
NA	TRBD1	TRBJ1-2	TRBV7-2	TGTGCCAGCAGCCTCGGACAGGGAGAGAGGGGCTACACCTTC	CASSLGQGERGYTF
NA	TRBD1	TRBJ1-3	TRBV30	TGTGCCTGGAGTACCGGACAGGGGTCTGGAAACACCATATATTTT	CAWSTGQGSGNTIYF
NA	TRBD1	TRBJ1-5	TRBV23-1	TGCGCCAGCAGTCACTGGACAGGGGAGGGCAATCAGCCCCAGCATTTT	CASSHWTGEGNQPQHF
NA	TRBD2	TRBJ2-7	TRBV27	TGTGCCAGCAGTTTTGACAGCGGGAAAGCCCTGTACTTC	CASSFDSGKALYF
NA	NA	TRBJ2-7	TRBV28	TGTGCCAGCACCCCCGGACAGAGCTACGAGCAGTACTTC	CASTPGQSYEQYF
few	TRBD2	TRBJ2-1	TRBV4-1	TGCGCCAGCAGCCATCCAGCCGGGACTAGCGGGAAAGGAGAGCAGTTCTTC	CASSHPAGTSGKGEQFF
once	TRBD2	TRBJ2-7	TRBV28	TGTGCCAGCAGTTTCAGCACCAGTGGGTCTAGCGGGTCTGTCTACGAGCAGTACTTC	CASSFSTSGSSGSVYEQYF
NA	TRBD1	TRBJ1-2	TRBV14	TGTGCCAGCAGCCAAGGACAGGGGGATGGCTACACCTTC	CASSQGQGDGYTF
once	NA	TRBJ2-5	TRBV15	TGTGCCACCAGCAGAGAATCGGGGGTGCGGCAAGAGACCCAGTACTTC	CATSRESGVRQETQYF
NA	NA	TRBJ2-7	TRBV27	TGTGCCAGCAGTAACTCCGACAGAGTCTACGAGCAGTACTTC	CASSNSDRVYEQYF
NA	TRBD1	TRBJ1-1	TRBV7-8	TGTGCCACTGCGGACAGGTCCATGAACACTGAAGCTTTCTTT	CATADRSMNTEAFF
few	NA	TRBJ1-3	TRBV7-2	TGTGCCAGCAGCTTAGACAGGGTCGTTAACACCATATATTTT	CASSLDRVVNTIYF
few	TRBD2	TRBJ2-7	TRBV4-1	TGCGCCAGCAGCCAAGTGGGGAGGGACGAGCAGTACTTC	CASSQVGRDEQYF
NA	TRBD1	TRBJ1-2	TRBV2	TGTGCCAGCAATGCCCTAAGATCAGGGGGAGTCTACACCTTC	CASNALRSGGVYTF
once	NA	TRBJ1-1	TRBV19	TGTGCCAGTAGTATAGCAGGGGCGACTGAAGCTTTCTTT	CASSIAGATEAFF
NA	NA	TRBJ2-1	TRBV29-1	TGCAGCGTTGGCTTCCGGGACAATGAGCAGTTCTTC	CSVGFRDNEQFF
NA	NA	TRBJ2-1	TRBV30	TGTGCCTGGAGTGGGTCGGGGGATTACAATGAGCAGTTCTTC	CAWSGSGDYNEQFF
NA	TRBD2	TRBJ2-7	TRBV27	TGTGCCAGCAGATCGATCTGGACACGGGAGGGCCAAAAGAACGAGCAGTACTTC	CASRSIWTREGQKNEQYF
NA	TRBD1	TRBJ1-2	TRBV2	TGTGCCAGTAGACAGGGGCAGAACTATGGCTACACCTTC	CASRQGQNYGYTF
once	NA	TRBJ2-1	TRBV10-3	TGTGCCATCTCAGGGTTCCACAATGAGCAGTTCTTC	CAISGFHNEQFF
NA	TRBD1	TRBJ1-1	TRBV19	TGTGCCAGTAGTAGGGGACAGGGGGCGCGCAACACTGAAGCTTTCTTT	CASSRGQGARNTEAFF
NA	NA	TRBJ2-3	TRBV7-7	TGTGCTAGCAGCTTAAGCCCGGCAGATACGCAGTATTTT	CASSLSPADTQYF
NA	NA	TRBJ1-3	TRBV12-3/TRBV12-4	TGTGCCAGCAGTTCAGGGGGAAACACCATATATTTT	CASSSGGNTIYF
NA	TRBD2	TRBJ2-5	TRBV7-9	TGTGCCAGCAGCTTTCGGACTAGCGGGGCGCAAGAGACCCAGTACTTC	CASSFRTSGAQETQYF
NA	NA	TRBJ2-3	TRBV28	TGTGCCAGCAGGAGAGATGGCACAGATACGCAGTATTTT	CASRRDGTDTQYF
few	NA	TRBJ1-4	TRBV6-5	TGTGCCAGCAGTTACAGTGGCATCGAAAAACTGTTTTTT	CASSYSGIEKLFF
once	TRBD1	TRBJ1-3	TRBV7-8	TGTGCCAGCAGCTTAGCGGACAGGGTGGAAAACACCATATATTTT	CASSLADRVENTIYF
NA	NA	TRBJ2-1	TRBV4-2	TGTGCCAGCAGCCCAACCGAGGGCTACAATGAGCAGTTCTTC	CASSPTEGYNEQFF
NA	NA	TRBJ2-5	TRBV24-1	TGTGCCACCAGTGATCCCGACAGTAGCGGAGCCCAAGAGACCCAGTACTTC	CATSDPDSSGAQETQYF
NA	NA	TRBJ1-6	TRBV5-4	TGTGCCAGCAGCTTGGCAGGGGATAATTCACCCCTCCACTTT	CASSLAGDNSPLHF
NA	NA	TRBJ1-2	TRBV5-4	TGTGCCAGCAGCTTGGACAGATTTAACTATGGCTACACCTTC	CASSLDRFNYGYTF
NA	TRBD1	TRBJ1-5	TRBV30	TGTGCCTGGGGCACCGGGACAGGCCTCAATCAGCCCCAGCATTTT	CAWGTGTGLNQPQHF
NA	NA	TRBJ2-7	TRBV27	TGTGCCAGCAGTCATGACAGGAGCTCCTACGAGCAGTACTTC	CASSHDRSSYEQYF